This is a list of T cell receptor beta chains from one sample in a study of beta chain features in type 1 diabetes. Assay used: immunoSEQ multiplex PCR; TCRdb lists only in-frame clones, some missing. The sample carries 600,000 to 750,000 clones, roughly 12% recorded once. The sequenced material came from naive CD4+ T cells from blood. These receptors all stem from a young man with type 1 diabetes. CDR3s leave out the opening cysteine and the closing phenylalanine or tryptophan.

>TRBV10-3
AIRRDSSGANVLT
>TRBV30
AWSSGQRGYNSPLH
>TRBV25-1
ASSAWGGLNTEAF
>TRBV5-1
ASGRGEETQY
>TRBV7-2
ASSFHAAYEQY
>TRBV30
AWSVGSQPQH
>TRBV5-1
ASSLGQQETQY
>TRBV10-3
AISESTGQEGRT
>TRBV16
ASSRDRVTDTQY
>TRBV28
ASKTGNRYNEQF
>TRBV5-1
ASSLGLYNEQF
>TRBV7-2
ASSFTGTGRYEQY
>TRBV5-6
ASSPGRGGAGNQPQH
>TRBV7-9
ASSRLAGFTDTQY